The 6 T cell receptor beta chains given below trace back to one sample, sequenced in a study of cytomegalovirus exposure and HLA in healthy donors. The PCR had 60 Vbeta and 13 Jbeta primers. Data came from immunoSEQ multiplex PCR; TCRdb stores just in-frame clones and leaves some out. The sample data list approximately 50,000 clones. Sequencing was performed on PBMCs. The receptors come from a female donor in good health and CMV-seronegative.

V and J are TRBV6-5 and TRBJ2-7; 9 bases fit TRBD1. The germline CDR1 and CDR2 sequences are MNHEY and SVGAGI. The CDR3 has 15 residues. Losses at the gene ends were 2 bases for V and 4 bases for J; bases not matched to a gene: 6. The CDR3 here is CASSYGGTGRYEQYF. The DNA for the CDR3 is TGTGCCAGCAGTTACGGGGGGACAGGGCGGTACGAGCAGTACTTC.

This chain connects TRBV4-1 to TRBJ2-7; tentatively, D is TRBD1 (6 bases). Trimming removed 4 bases from V and 0 bases from J, with 19 bases in between. CDR3 length: 17 amino acids. Per the germline V gene, CDR1 is MGHRA and CDR2 is YSYEKL. The CDR3 sequence is CASSRQGLQTPSYEQYF. The CDR3 bases are TGCGCCAGCAGCCGCCAGGGGCTACAAACTCCCTCCTACGAGCAGTACTTC.

The rearrangement links TRBV6-5 to TRBJ2-7, with 9 bases matching TRBD2. CDR3 length: 16 residues. The junction had 10 bases not matched to a gene; V was cut back by 2 bases and J by 5 bases. Germline CDR1 and CDR2: MNHEY and SVGAGI. DNA of the CDR3: TGTGCCAGCAGTTACCAAAGCGGGAGGTCCACCCACGAGCAGTACTTC. It codes for CASSYQSGRSTHEQYF.

The chain is built from TRBV30 and TRBJ2-3; 15 bases map to TRBD2. Germline loops: CDR1 GTSNPN, CDR2 SVGIG (reference sequence). After removal of 2 bases from V and 1 base from J, the junction contained 7 bases not matched to a gene. The CDR3 spans 18 residues. The chain's CDR3 is CAWSPGTSGRPGTDTQYF. CDR3 bases: TGTGCCTGGAGTCCAGGGACTAGCGGGAGGCCCGGCACAGATACGCAGTATTTT.

V gene TRBV4-1 combines with J gene TRBJ1-2; a possible D gene is TRBD1 (6 bases). The CDR3 spans 15 residues. V lost 1 base, J lost 0 bases, and 9 bases lay in between. Germline-derived CDR1 and CDR2 are MGHRA and YSYEKL. The CDR3, as DNA: TGCGCCAGCAGCCAAGGGACAGACCCTAACTATGGCTACACCTTC. Amino acid sequence: CASSQGTDPNYGYTF.

About this clone: The junction shows a germline mismatch at one end, possibly a read error. The sample contains more than one DNA sequence encoding this CDR3. The CDR3 DNA is TGCGCCAGCAGCCTCGGACAGGGGGGATCCTACGAGCAGTACTTT. It specifies CASSLGQGGSYEQYF. The chain couples TRBV4-3 to TRBJ2-7, with TRBD1 matching 10 bases. This CDR3 contains 15 residues. Germline V gene sequence: CDR1 LGHNA, CDR2 YSLEER.